Listed below are T cell receptor beta chains from one sample, sequenced in a study of blood T cell repertoires in COVID-19. Sequencing was performed with immunoSEQ multiplex PCR; in TCRdb, only in-frame clones are kept and a portion is missing. Found here are 190,000 or so clones, approximately 82% of them singletons; the top ten hold 6.5% to 7%. The specimen sequenced was peripheral blood. The receptors derive from a human donor with acute or convalescent COVID-19. The donor label of this sample is uncertain. Each CDR3 is given with its conserved first and last residue. The order of the fields is J gene, D gene, clone size, V gene, CDR3 protein, CDR3 DNA. D genes are given only for firm matches. Part of the rows lack a size; the others show once, few, many or a class for expanded clones.

j_call: TRBJ2-2
d_call: TRBD1
clone_size: -
v_call: TRBV6-2/TRBV6-3
cdr3_aa: CASSPNRGLAGELFF
cdr3_nt: TGTGCCAGCAGTCCCAACAGGGGTTTAGCCGGGGAGCTGTTTTTT

j_call: TRBJ2-2
d_call: -
clone_size: -
v_call: TRBV18
cdr3_aa: CASSPGHRNTGELFF
cdr3_nt: TGTGCCAGCTCACCGGGACACCGGAACACCGGGGAGCTGTTTTTT

j_call: TRBJ1-4
d_call: -
clone_size: -
v_call: TRBV5-8
cdr3_aa: CASSLGQGGTTNEKLFF
cdr3_nt: TGTGCCAGCAGCTTGGGGCAGGGAGGGACGACTAATGAAAAACTGTTTTTT

j_call: TRBJ2-3
d_call: TRBD1
clone_size: -
v_call: TRBV30
cdr3_aa: CAWSRTGPSTDTQYF
cdr3_nt: TGTGCCTGGAGTAGGACAGGCCCTAGCACAGATACGCAGTATTTT

j_call: TRBJ2-2
d_call: -
clone_size: -
v_call: TRBV11-2
cdr3_aa: CASSLGAGTGELFF
cdr3_nt: TGTGCCAGCAGCTTAGGGGCGGGCACCGGGGAGCTGTTTTTT

j_call: TRBJ2-1
d_call: -
clone_size: -
v_call: TRBV5-6
cdr3_aa: CASRPGTQAYNEQFF
cdr3_nt: TGTGCCAGCAGGCCCGGGACTCAAGCCTACAATGAGCAGTTCTTC

j_call: TRBJ1-1
d_call: -
clone_size: -
v_call: TRBV28
cdr3_aa: CASRTQTEAFF
cdr3_nt: TGTGCCAGCAGGACCCAGACTGAAGCTTTTTTT

j_call: TRBJ1-6
d_call: TRBD1
clone_size: -
v_call: TRBV5-5
cdr3_aa: CASSLGTGTGSPLHF
cdr3_nt: TGTGCCAGCAGCTTGGGGACAGGGACCGGCTCACCCCTCCACTTT

j_call: TRBJ2-2
d_call: -
clone_size: -
v_call: TRBV2
cdr3_aa: CASSSTGTGELFF
cdr3_nt: TGTGCCAGCAGCTCAACAGGGACCGGGGAGCTGTTTTTT

j_call: TRBJ1-1
d_call: -
clone_size: -
v_call: TRBV11-2
cdr3_aa: CASSLEGGLATEAFF
cdr3_nt: TGTGCCAGCAGCTTAGAGGGGGGGCTGGCCACTGAAGCTTTCTTT

j_call: TRBJ1-1
d_call: -
clone_size: few
v_call: TRBV5-6
cdr3_aa: CASSFGQHPGEAFF
cdr3_nt: TGTGCCAGCAGCTTCGGCCAACACCCGGGTGAAGCTTTCTTT

j_call: TRBJ1-2
d_call: -
clone_size: -
v_call: TRBV7-2
cdr3_aa: CASSPVPGGYTF
cdr3_nt: TGTGCCAGCAGCCCCGTCCCTGGCGGCTACACCTTC

j_call: TRBJ1-2
d_call: TRBD1
clone_size: -
v_call: TRBV4-2
cdr3_aa: CASSQTAGTANYGYTF
cdr3_nt: TGTGCCAGCAGCCAGACGGCAGGGACAGCTAACTATGGCTACACCTTC

j_call: TRBJ2-5
d_call: -
clone_size: -
v_call: TRBV7-9
cdr3_aa: CASSPLELLQETQYF
cdr3_nt: TGTGCCAGCAGCCCCCTCGAGCTCCTCCAAGAGACCCAGTACTTC

j_call: TRBJ1-3
d_call: -
clone_size: -
v_call: TRBV5-5
cdr3_aa: CASSLLAGLPGNTIYF
cdr3_nt: TGTGCCAGCAGCTTGCTTGCAGGGCTTCCTGGAAACACCATATATTTT

j_call: TRBJ2-4
d_call: -
clone_size: -
v_call: TRBV7-9
cdr3_aa: CASSLQGNIQYF
cdr3_nt: TGTGCCAGCAGCTTACAGGGGAACATTCAGTACTTC

j_call: TRBJ1-1
d_call: -
clone_size: -
v_call: TRBV19
cdr3_aa: CASSISYTEAFF
cdr3_nt: TGTGCCAGTAGTATTTCGTACACTGAAGCTTTCTTT

j_call: TRBJ2-7
d_call: TRBD1
clone_size: -
v_call: TRBV3-1/TRBV3-2
cdr3_aa: CASGQGANEQYF
cdr3_nt: TGTGCCAGCGGACAGGGGGCGAACGAGCAGTACTTC

j_call: TRBJ2-1
d_call: TRBD2
clone_size: -
v_call: TRBV9
cdr3_aa: CASSLGSGAYNEQFF
cdr3_nt: TGTGCCAGCAGCCTCGGGAGCGGGGCCTACAATGAGCAGTTCTTC

j_call: TRBJ2-6
d_call: TRBD1
clone_size: -
v_call: TRBV19
cdr3_aa: CASSTRDRGLSGANVLTF
cdr3_nt: TGTGCCAGTAGTACCCGGGACAGGGGCCTCTCTGGGGCCAACGTCCTGACTTTC

j_call: TRBJ2-5
d_call: TRBD2
clone_size: -
v_call: TRBV6-5
cdr3_aa: CASRYGRFPETQYF
cdr3_nt: TGTGCCAGCAGATACGGGAGGTTTCCAGAGACCCAGTACTTC

j_call: TRBJ1-6
d_call: -
clone_size: -
v_call: TRBV30
cdr3_aa: CAWSVPGSSYNSPLHF
cdr3_nt: TGTGCCTGGAGTGTACCAGGTAGCTCCTATAATTCACCCCTCCACTTT

j_call: TRBJ2-7
d_call: -
clone_size: few
v_call: TRBV7-9
cdr3_aa: CASSFRDWGPGEQYF
cdr3_nt: TGTGCCAGCAGCTTCCGGGACTGGGGACCGGGAGAGCAGTACTTC

j_call: TRBJ1-1
d_call: -
clone_size: once
v_call: TRBV5-1
cdr3_aa: CASSLTGSNTEAFF
cdr3_nt: TGCGCCAGCAGCTTAACAGGGTCTAACACTGAAGCTTTCTTT

j_call: TRBJ1-1
d_call: -
clone_size: -
v_call: TRBV2
cdr3_aa: CASSGSYNTEAFF
cdr3_nt: TGTGCCAGCAGTGGATCCTATAACACTGAAGCTTTCTTT